This entry features one T cell receptor (beta chain) sequence. The target antigen is unknown. CDR1 is SEHNR and CDR2 is FQNEAQ in the germline V gene (reference sequence). V trimming: 0 bases; J trimming: 8 bases; junction bases outside the gene matches: 9. The CDR3 runs to 16 residues. This specimen belongs to a study of cytomegalovirus exposure and HLA in healthy donors. On the study more broadly: Unique TCR beta sequences numbering 95 million to 130 million came from about 179 million T cells in an earlier analysis. Broader study findings: With DRB1 most and HLA-C fewest, TCR association rates differed between HLA loci in a later analysis. Later on, analysis showed that most CMV-associated TCR beta chains appeared to be HLA-restricted.

Amplification used 60 Vbeta primers and 13 Jbeta primers. TCRdb keeps only in-frame clones here, not all; method: immunoSEQ multiplex PCR. The sample has 64,000 or so clones; less than 75% are singletons. The chain is built from TRBV7-9 and TRBJ1-4, with TRBD1 matching 7 bases. The sequence came from a man aged 35-49 years in good health and CMV-seropositive. Sequenced: PBMCs. The chain's CDR3 is CASSLARRGREEKLFF. CDR3 coding DNA: TGTGCCAGCAGCTTAGCGCGAAGGGGGCGAGAGGAAAAACTGTTTTTT.